This T cell receptor beta chain is from a study of graft-versus-host responses after intestinal transplantation. Deletions cut 0 bases from V and 9 bases from J, with 12 bases between. Germline CDR1 reads MNHNS; CDR2 reads SASEGT. This CDR3 region has 14 residues. The table came from immunoSEQ multiplex PCR; TCRdb's copy has only in-frame clones and leaves some out. The table has roughly 50,000 clones, about 90% seen once. The source is a human patient who received an intestinal transplant, so some T cells may come from the graft donor. The V call is TRBV6-1, the J call TRBJ1-5; D uncertain. The specimen was PBMCs, collected 650 to 670 days after intestinal transplant. CDR3 amino acids: CASSEAAAPWPQHF. CDR3 bases: TGTGCCAGCAGTGAAGCCGCGGCCCCTTGGCCCCAGCATTTT.